These T cell receptor beta chains were read from a single sample in a study of beta chain features in type 1 diabetes. Sequenced by immunoSEQ multiplex PCR; TCRdb stores in-frame clones only, minus some. The top ten clones hold 0.6% of a sample with 400,000 or so clones, about 10% of them seen once. The material sequenced was central memory CD4+ T cells from blood. The receptors here all came from a man aged 25-45 years with type 1 diabetes. The CDR3 runs from the conserved cysteine through the conserved F or W. The D gene is left open where the match is weak. Where a row states a size, it is once, few, many or the class of an expanded clone; other rows omit it.

d_call j_call cdr3_length v_call clone_size cdr3_aa cdr3_nt
NA TRBJ2-1 13 TRBV7-2 NA CASTQDLTETQFF TGTGCCAGCACCCAAGACCTAACAGAAACGCAGTTCTTC
NA TRBJ2-7 15 TRBV28 few CASRPGRGSPYEQYF TGTGCCAGCAGGCCGGGAAGGGGGTCTCCCTACGAGCAGTACTTC
TRBD2 TRBJ2-1 16 TRBV19 few CASSTATSGKRNEQFF TGTGCCAGTAGTACCGCAACTAGCGGGAAGCGGAATGAGCAGTTCTTC
NA TRBJ1-2 11 TRBV11-1 NA CASSPGSFGTF TGTGCCAGCAGCCCGGGGTCCTTCGGCACCTTC
NA TRBJ2-5 13 TRBV29-1 many CSGSPGAAKTQYF TGCAGCGGTTCCCCAGGGGCGGCGAAGACCCAGTACTTC
NA TRBJ2-5 12 TRBV9 NA CASSPLGETQYF TGTGCCAGCAGCCCCTTGGGGGAGACCCAGTACTTC
NA TRBJ2-7 14 TRBV18 few CASSPPSYGYEQYF TGTGCCAGCTCACCACCTAGCTACGGCTACGAGCAGTACTTC
NA TRBJ2-7 15 TRBV5-4 few CASSQGPGAPGEQYF TGTGCCAGCAGCCAAGGGCCAGGGGCCCCGGGCGAGCAGTACTTC
TRBD2 TRBJ2-1 15 TRBV5-1 NA CASSELAGGGNEQFF TGCGCCAGCAGCGAACTAGCGGGAGGGGGCAATGAGCAGTTCTTC
NA TRBJ2-7 15 TRBV7-2 NA CASSPFRTETYEQYF TGTGCCAGCAGCCCATTCCGGACAGAAACCTACGAGCAGTACTTC
NA TRBJ2-7 14 TRBV27 NA CASSSRVGAYEQYF TGTGCCAGCAGTTCCAGGGTTGGGGCCTACGAGCAGTACTTC
NA TRBJ2-1 13 TRBV29-1 many CSVPMTGPPEQFF TGCAGCGTTCCCATGACGGGACCCCCAGAGCAGTTCTTC
TRBD1 TRBJ1-5 15 TRBV7-2 NA CASSLGQGMSQPQHF TGTGCCAGCAGCTTAGGACAGGGGATGAGTCAGCCCCAGCATTTT
NA TRBJ2-7 12 TRBV28 many CASMAVGYEQYF TGTGCCAGCATGGCCGTGGGGTACGAGCAGTACTTC
TRBD2 TRBJ2-5 16 TRBV27 NA CASSTKKLAGGETQYF TGTGCCAGCAGTACAAAAAAGCTAGCGGGGGGAGAGACCCAGTACTTC
TRBD2 TRBJ2-3 16 TRBV4-2 few CASSPPGGSRTDTQYF TGTGCCAGCAGCCCCCCCGGCGGGAGTCGCACAGATACGCAGTATTTT
NA TRBJ1-1 15 TRBV18 NA CASSPGGGINTEAFF TGTGCCAGCTCACCGGGTGGGGGGATCAACACTGAAGCTTTCTTT
TRBD1 TRBJ1-1 15 TRBV5-6 few CASSRRTGFYTEAFF TGTGCCAGCAGCCGCCGGACAGGGTTTTACACTGAAGCTTTCTTT
NA TRBJ2-5 13 TRBV7-3 NA CASSRGPQETQYF TGTGCCAGCAGCAGAGGGCCCCAAGAGACCCAGTACTTC
TRBD1 TRBJ2-6 16 TRBV10-3 NA CASQGQGLSGANVLTF TGTGCCAGCCAGGGACAGGGGTTGTCTGGGGCCAACGTCCTGACTTTC
NA TRBJ1-4 14 TRBV7-8 few CASRRSTTNEKLFF TGTGCCAGCCGCCGGAGCACAACTAATGAAAAACTGTTTTTT
NA TRBJ2-7 15 TRBV7-3 NA CASSLGGAIYYEQYF TGTGCCAGCAGCTTAGGCGGGGCAATTTACTACGAGCAGTACTTC
NA TRBJ2-7 15 TRBV10-3 many CAISESYGDSYEQYF TGTGCCATCAGTGAGTCGTATGGGGACTCCTACGAGCAGTACTTC
TRBD2 TRBJ2-7 15 TRBV6-6 few CASSYGAGLAAEQYF TGTGCCAGCAGTTACGGGGCGGGACTAGCAGCCGAGCAGTACTTC
NA TRBJ2-3 11 TRBV19 NA CASSGTYTQYF TGTGCCAGTAGTGGAACTTATACGCAGTATTTT
NA TRBJ2-7 16 TRBV4-1 NA CASSRLPGVSSYEQYF TGCGCCAGCAGCCGCCTCCCCGGGGTTTCGTCCTACGAGCAGTACTTC
NA TRBJ1-1 15 TRBV21-1 many CASSFQGSWNTEAFF TGTGCCAGCAGCTTCCAAGGATCTTGGAACACTGAAGCTTTCTTT
NA TRBJ1-5 14 TRBV6-1 NA CASSEIFGWKPQHF TGTGCCAGCAGTGAAATTTTTGGCTGGAAGCCCCAGCATTTT
NA TRBJ1-1 13 TRBV29-1 few CSVGTDRNTEAFF TGCAGCGTTGGTACCGACCGGAACACTGAAGCTTTCTTT
TRBD1 TRBJ1-3 14 TRBV5-4 few CASSLDRVGNTIYF TGTGCCAGCAGCCTCGACAGGGTTGGAAACACCATATATTTT
TRBD1 TRBJ2-5 13 TRBV6-1 NA CASSEARGQTQYF TGTGCCAGCAGTGAAGCCAGGGGGCAGACCCAGTACTTC
NA TRBJ2-2 16 TRBV7-2 NA CASSLVASRITGELFF TGTGCCAGCAGCTTAGTTGCTAGCAGAATCACCGGGGAGCTGTTTTTT
NA TRBJ2-1 14 TRBV5-1 NA CASRSGSSYNEQFF TGCGCCAGCAGATCAGGGAGCTCCTACAATGAGCAGTTCTTC
NA TRBJ2-1 12 TRBV10-3 NA CAIRTKYNEQFF TGTGCCATCAGGACCAAGTACAATGAGCAGTTCTTC
TRBD2 TRBJ2-1 18 TRBV6-1 few CASSQVRLAGAYEGEQFF TGTGCCAGCAGTCAAGTTCGACTAGCGGGAGCGTATGAGGGTGAGCAGTTCTTC
NA TRBJ2-7 15 TRBV7-2 NA CASSLAQGRAYEQYF TGTGCCAGCAGCTTAGCTCAGGGAAGGGCCTACGAGCAGTACTTC
NA TRBJ2-2 14 TRBV11-3 NA CASSLGPNTGELFF TGTGCCAGCAGCTTGGGACCCAACACCGGGGAGCTGTTTTTT
TRBD2 TRBJ2-1 15 TRBV7-8 NA CASSLVQLAGVKQFF TGTGCCAGCAGCTTAGTTCAGCTAGCGGGAGTAAAGCAGTTCTTC
TRBD2 TRBJ2-1 15 TRBV7-2 NA CASSTGLAVYNEQFF TGTGCCAGCAGCACCGGACTAGCGGTTTACAATGAGCAGTTCTTC
TRBD1 TRBJ2-7 15 TRBV5-6 NA CASSAATGGNYEQYF TGTGCCAGCAGCGCAGCGACAGGGGGCAACTACGAGCAGTACTTC
TRBD2 TRBJ2-2 16 TRBV9 few CASSVLAGANTGELFF TGTGCCAGCAGCGTACTAGCGGGGGCGAACACCGGGGAGCTGTTTTTT